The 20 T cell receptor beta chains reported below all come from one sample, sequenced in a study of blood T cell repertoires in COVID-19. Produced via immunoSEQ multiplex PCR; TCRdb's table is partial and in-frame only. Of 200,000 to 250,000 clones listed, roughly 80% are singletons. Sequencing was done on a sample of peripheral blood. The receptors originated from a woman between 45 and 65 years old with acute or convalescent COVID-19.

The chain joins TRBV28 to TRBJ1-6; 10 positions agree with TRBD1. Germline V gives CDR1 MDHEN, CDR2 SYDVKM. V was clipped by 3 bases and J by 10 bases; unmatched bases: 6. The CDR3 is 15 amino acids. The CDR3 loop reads CASSFTGTGVSPLHF. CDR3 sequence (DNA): TGTGCCAGCAGTTTTACGGGGACAGGGGTATCACCCCTCCACTTT.

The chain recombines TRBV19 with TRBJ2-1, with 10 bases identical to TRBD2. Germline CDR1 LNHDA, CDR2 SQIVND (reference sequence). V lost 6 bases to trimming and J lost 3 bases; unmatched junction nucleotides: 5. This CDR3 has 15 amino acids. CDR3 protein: CASSGPSGGYNEQFF. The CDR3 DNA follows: TGTGCCAGTAGCGGACCTAGCGGGGGCTACAATGAGCAGTTCTTC.

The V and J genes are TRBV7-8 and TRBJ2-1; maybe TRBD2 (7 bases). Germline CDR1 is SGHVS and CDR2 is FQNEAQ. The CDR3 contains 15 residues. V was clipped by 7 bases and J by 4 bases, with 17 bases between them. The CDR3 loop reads CASTEVGGPYNEQFF. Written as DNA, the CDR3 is TGTGCCAGCACCGAGGTGGGGGGGCCTTACAATGAGCAGTTCTTC.

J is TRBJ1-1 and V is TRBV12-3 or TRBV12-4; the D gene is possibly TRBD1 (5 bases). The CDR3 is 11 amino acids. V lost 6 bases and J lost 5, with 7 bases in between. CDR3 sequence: CASSGGTEAFF. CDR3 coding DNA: TGTGCCAGCAGCGGGGGGACTGAAGCTTTCTTT.

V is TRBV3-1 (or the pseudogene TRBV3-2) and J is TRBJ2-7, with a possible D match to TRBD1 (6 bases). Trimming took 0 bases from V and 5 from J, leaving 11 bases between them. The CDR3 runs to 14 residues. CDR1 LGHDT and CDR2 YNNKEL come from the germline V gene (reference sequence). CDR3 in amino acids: CASSQDPDRNEQYF. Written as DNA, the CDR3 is TGTGCCAGCAGCCAAGATCCGGACAGAAACGAGCAGTACTTC.

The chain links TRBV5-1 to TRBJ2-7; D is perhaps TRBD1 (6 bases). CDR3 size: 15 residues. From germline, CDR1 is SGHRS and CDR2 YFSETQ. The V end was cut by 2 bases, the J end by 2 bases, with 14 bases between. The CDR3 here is CASSFKQGITYEQYF. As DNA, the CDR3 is TGCGCCAGCAGCTTTAAGCAGGGGATAACCTACGAGCAGTACTTC.

Written as DNA, the CDR3 is TGTGCCACCGTAGAGGCCCCGAACACCGGGGAGCTGTTTTTT. Translated, it gives CATVEAPNTGELFF. The genes are TRBV15 and TRBJ2-2; unclear D gene. The germline gives CDR1 LNHNV, CDR2 YYDKDF (reference sequence). The CDR3 length is 14 residues. The V end was cut by 8 bases, the J end by 0 bases, with 10 bases between. Full variable domain (rest looked up from reference TRBV15 and TRBJ2-2): DAMVIQNPRYQVTQFGKPVTLSCSQTLNHNVMYWYQQKSSQAPKLLFHYYDKDFNNEADTPDNFQSRRPNTSFCFLDIRSPGLGDTAMYLCATVEAPNTGELFFGEGSRLTVL.

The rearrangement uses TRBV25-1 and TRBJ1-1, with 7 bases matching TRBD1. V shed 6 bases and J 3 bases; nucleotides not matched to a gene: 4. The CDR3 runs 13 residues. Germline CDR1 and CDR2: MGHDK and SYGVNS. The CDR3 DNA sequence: TGTGCCAGCAGCTTTACAGGGGACACTGAAGCTTTCTTT. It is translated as CASSFTGDTEAFF.

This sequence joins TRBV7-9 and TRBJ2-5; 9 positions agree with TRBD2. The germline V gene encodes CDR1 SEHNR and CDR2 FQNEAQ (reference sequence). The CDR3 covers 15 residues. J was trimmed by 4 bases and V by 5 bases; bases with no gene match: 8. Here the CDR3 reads CASSTRAGGAETQYF. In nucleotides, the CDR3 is TGTGCCAGCAGCACCCGAGCGGGAGGCGCAGAGACCCAGTACTTC. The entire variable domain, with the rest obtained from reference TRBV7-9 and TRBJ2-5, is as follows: DTGVSQNPRHKITKRGQNVTFRCDPISEHNRLYWYRQTLGQGPEFLTYFQNEAQLEKSRLLSDRFSAERPKGSFSTLEIQRTEQGDSAMYLCASSTRAGGAETQYFGPGTRLLVL.

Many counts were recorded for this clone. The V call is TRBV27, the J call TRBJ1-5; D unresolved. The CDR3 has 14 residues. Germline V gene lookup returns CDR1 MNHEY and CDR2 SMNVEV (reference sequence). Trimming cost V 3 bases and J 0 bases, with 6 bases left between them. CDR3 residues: CASSFSDSNQPQHF. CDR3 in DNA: TGTGCCAGCAGTTTCTCAGATAGCAATCAGCCCCAGCATTTT.

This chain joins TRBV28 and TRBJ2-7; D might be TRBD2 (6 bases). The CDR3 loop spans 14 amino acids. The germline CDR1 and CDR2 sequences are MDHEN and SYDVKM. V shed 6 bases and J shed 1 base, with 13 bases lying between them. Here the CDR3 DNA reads TGTGCCAGCAGCCCAGGGACTTTTTCCTACGAGCAGTACTTC. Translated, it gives CASSPGTFSYEQYF.

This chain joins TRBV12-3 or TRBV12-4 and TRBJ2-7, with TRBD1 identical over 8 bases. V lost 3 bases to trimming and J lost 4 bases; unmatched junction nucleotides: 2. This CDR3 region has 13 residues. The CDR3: CASSFTGGYEQYF. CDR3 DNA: TGTGCCAGCAGTTTTACAGGGGGGTACGAGCAGTACTTC.

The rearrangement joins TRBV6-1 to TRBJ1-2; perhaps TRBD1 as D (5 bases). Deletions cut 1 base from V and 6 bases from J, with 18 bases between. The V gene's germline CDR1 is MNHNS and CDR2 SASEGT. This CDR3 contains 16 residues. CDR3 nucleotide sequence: TGTGCCAGCAGTGAAGGCCGCATGGGGGGGGTCGATGGCTACACCTTC. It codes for CASSEGRMGGVDGYTF.

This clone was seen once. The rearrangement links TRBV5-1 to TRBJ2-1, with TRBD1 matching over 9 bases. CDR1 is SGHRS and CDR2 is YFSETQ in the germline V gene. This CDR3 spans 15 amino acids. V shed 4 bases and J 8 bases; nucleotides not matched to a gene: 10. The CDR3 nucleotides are TGCGCCAGCAGCGAACCGGGACAGGGCTCACATGAGCAGTTCTTC. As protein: CASSEPGQGSHEQFF.

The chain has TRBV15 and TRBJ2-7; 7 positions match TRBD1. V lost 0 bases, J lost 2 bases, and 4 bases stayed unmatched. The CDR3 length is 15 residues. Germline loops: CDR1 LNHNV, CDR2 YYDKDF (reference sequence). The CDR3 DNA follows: TGTGCCACCAGCAGAGAGAAAGGGGGCACCTACGAGCAGTACTTC. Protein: CATSREKGGTYEQYF.

CDR3 sequence reads: CASSSSGTGMNQPQHF. CDR3 in DNA: TGTGCCAGCAGTTCCTCCGGGACAGGGATGAATCAGCCCCAGCATTTT. The chain is built from TRBV6-5 and TRBJ1-5; 9 positions agree with TRBD1. V was pared by 4 bases and J by 4 bases, with 8 bases of the junction left unmatched. CDR3 length equals 16 residues. Germline CDR1 reads MNHEY; CDR2 reads SVGAGI.

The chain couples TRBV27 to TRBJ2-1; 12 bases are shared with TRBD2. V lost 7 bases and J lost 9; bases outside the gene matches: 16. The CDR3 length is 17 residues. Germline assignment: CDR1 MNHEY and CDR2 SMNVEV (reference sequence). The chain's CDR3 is CASTPLLTSGGNTEQFF. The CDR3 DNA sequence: TGTGCCAGCACCCCGCTCCTTACTAGCGGGGGGAACACTGAGCAGTTCTTC.

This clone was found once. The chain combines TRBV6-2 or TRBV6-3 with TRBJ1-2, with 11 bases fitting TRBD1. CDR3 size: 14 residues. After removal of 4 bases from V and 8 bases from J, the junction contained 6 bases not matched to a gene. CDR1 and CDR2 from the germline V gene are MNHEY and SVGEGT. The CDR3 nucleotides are TGTGCCAGCAGTTCTGGACAGGGGGCAGGAGGCTACACCTTC. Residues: CASSSGQGAGGYTF.

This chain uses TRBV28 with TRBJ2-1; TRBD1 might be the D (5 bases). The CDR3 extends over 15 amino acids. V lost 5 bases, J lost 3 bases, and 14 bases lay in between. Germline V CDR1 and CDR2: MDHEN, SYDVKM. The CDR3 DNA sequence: TGTGCCAGCAGTCCGAACAGGACCTTCTACAATGAGCAGTTCTTC. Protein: CASSPNRTFYNEQFF.

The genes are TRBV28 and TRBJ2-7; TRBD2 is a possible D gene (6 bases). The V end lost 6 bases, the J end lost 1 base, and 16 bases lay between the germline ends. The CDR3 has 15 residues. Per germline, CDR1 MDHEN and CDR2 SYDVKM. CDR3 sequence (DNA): TGTGCCAGCAGGGGTCGGGGGAAAGGGTCCTACGAGCAGTACTTC. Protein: CASRGRGKGSYEQYF.